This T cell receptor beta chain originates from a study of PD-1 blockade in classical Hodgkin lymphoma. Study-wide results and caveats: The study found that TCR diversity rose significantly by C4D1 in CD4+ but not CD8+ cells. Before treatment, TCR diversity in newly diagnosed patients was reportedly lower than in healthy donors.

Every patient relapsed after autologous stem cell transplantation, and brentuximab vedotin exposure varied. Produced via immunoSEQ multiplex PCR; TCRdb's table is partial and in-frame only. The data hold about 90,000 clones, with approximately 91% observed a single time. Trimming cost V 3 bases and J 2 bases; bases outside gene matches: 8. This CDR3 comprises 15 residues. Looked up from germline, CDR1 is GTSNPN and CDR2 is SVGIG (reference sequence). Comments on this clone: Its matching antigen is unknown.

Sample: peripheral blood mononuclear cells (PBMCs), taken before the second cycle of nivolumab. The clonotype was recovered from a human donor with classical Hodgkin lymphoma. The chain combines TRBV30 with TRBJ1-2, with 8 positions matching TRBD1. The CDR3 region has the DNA TGTGCCTGGAGGGGAGGGACAGGCGGAAACTATGGCTACACCTTC. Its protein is CAWRGGTGGNYGYTF.